The T cell receptor (beta chain) described here comes from a study of metastatic and nonmetastatic thyroid tumors. MiXCR reprocessed the PCR reads for TCRdb. The sample includes 50,000 to 60,000 clones, under 20% of them seen just once. The CDR3 has 17 residues. V lost 3 bases to trimming and J lost 0 bases; unmatched junction nucleotides: 7. Germline lookup yields CDR1 MNHEY and CDR2 SVGEGT. This clone was detected only a few times. Not a single patient had been given any form of treatment at any point before undergoing thyroid surgery. The sequenced material came from blood. The rearrangement links TRBV6-2 or TRBV6-3 to TRBJ2-3, with TRBD2 matching over 9 bases. The clonotype originates from a female donor with papillary thyroid cancer or a benign thyroid nodule (not recorded which). Some clones in this sample may be carry-over from other donors' samples. The CDR3: CASSYPLAGRSTDTQYF. The CDR3 nucleotides read TGTGCCAGCAGTTATCCCCTAGCGGGACGTAGCACAGATACGCAGTATTTT.